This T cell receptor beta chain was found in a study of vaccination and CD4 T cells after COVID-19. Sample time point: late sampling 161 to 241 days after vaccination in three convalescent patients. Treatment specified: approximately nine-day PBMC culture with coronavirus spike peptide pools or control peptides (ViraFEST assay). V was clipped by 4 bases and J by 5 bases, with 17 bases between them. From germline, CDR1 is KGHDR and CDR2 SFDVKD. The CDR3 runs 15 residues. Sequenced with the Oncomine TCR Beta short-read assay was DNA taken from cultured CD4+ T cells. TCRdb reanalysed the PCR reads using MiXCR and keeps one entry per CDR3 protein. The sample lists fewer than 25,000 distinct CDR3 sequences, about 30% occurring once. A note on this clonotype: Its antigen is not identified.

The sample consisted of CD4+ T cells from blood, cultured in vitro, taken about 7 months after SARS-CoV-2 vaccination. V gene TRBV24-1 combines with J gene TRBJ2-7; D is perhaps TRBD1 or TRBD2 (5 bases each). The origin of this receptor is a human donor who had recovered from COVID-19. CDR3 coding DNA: TGTGCCACCAGTGAAAACCGGGCAGGGACCGACGAGCAGTACTTC. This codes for CATSENRAGTDEQYF.